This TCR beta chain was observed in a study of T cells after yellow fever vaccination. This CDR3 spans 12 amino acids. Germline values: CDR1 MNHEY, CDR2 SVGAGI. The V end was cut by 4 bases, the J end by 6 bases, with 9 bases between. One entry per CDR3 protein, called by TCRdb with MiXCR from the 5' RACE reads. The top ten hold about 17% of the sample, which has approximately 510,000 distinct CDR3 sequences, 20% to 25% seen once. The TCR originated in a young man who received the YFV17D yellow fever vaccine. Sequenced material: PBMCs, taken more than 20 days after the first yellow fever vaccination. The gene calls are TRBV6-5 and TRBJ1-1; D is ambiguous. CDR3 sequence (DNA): TGTGCCAGCAGTTCGGGATTTGCTGAAGCTTTCTTT. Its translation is CASSSGFAEAFF.